Listed here are 21 T cell receptor beta chains from one sample, sequenced in a study of shared clonotypes between healthy human individuals. The table came from immunoSEQ multiplex PCR; TCRdb's copy has only in-frame clones and leaves some out. The sample lists about 610,000 clones, 96% occurring once. CD45RO-negative cells were positively selected for CCR7, leaving out terminally differentiated effector memory CD45RA+ cells. Sequencing was done on a sample of naive CD8+ T cells sorted from blood. The receptors were sampled from a young woman in good health.

V usage is TRBV9 and J usage is TRBJ2-3; 8 bases match TRBD1. This CDR3 spans 12 amino acids. V lost 3 bases, J lost 9 bases, and 3 bases stayed unmatched. From germline, CDR1 is SGDLS and CDR2 YYNGEE. Here the CDR3 DNA reads TGTGCCAGCAGCGGACAGGGGCTGACGCAGTATTTT. This sequence encodes CASSGQGLTQYF. The full variable domain, with the rest looked up from reference TRBV9 and TRBJ2-3, is DSGVTQTPKHLITATGQRVTLRCSPRSGDLSVYWYQQSLDQGLQFLIQYYNGEERAKGNILERFSAQQFPDLHSELNLSSLELGDSALYFCASSGQGLTQYFGPGTRLTVL.

This chain joins TRBV11-3 and TRBJ1-1; D not resolved. V lost 6 bases, J lost 0 bases, and 11 bases lay in between. This CDR3 is built from 14 residues. Germline CDR1 reads SGHNT; CDR2 reads YENEEA. CDR3 nucleotides: TGTGCCAGCAGTCCAGTTGGGGTGAACACTGAAGCTTTCTTT. It yields the protein CASSPVGVNTEAFF.

This clone appeared a single time. V gene TRBV5-1 combines with J gene TRBJ2-7; D tentatively fits TRBD1 or TRBD2 (5 bases each). This CDR3 spans 14 amino acids. V gave up 2 bases and J gave up 2 bases, with 11 bases separating them. In germline, CDR1 is SGHRS, CDR2 YFSETQ. CDR3 sequence (DNA): TGCGCCAGCAGCTTCCGGGACGACGCCTACGAGCAGTACTTC. As protein: CASSFRDDAYEQYF. The whole variable domain, filled in from reference TRBV5-1 and TRBJ2-7, reads KAGVTQTPRYLIKTRGQQVTLSCSPISGHRSVSWYQQTPGQGLQFLFEYFSETQRNKGNFPGRFSGRQFSNSRSEMNVSTLELGDSALYLCASSFRDDAYEQYFGPGTRLTVT.

The V gene is TRBV9, the J gene TRBJ1-1; tentatively, D is TRBD1 (6 bases). V lost 0 bases, J lost 0 bases, and 9 bases lay in between. The CDR3 runs to 15 residues. Germline lookup yields CDR1 SGDLS and CDR2 YYNGEE. The CDR3 is CASSVGGAMNTEAFF. The CDR3 DNA sequence: TGTGCCAGCAGCGTAGGGGGGGCGATGAACACTGAAGCTTTCTTT.

The genes are TRBV7-9 and TRBJ1-2, with TRBD1 as a possible D gene (6 bases). The CDR3 extends over 17 amino acids. The germline gives CDR1 SEHNR, CDR2 FQNEAQ (reference sequence). Trimming stripped 3 bases from V and 8 bases from J, with 25 bases between. The CDR3 DNA is TGTGCCAGCAGCTTCGGTCGGACAGCGTGGGGGTCCGGCGGCTACACCTTC. Protein: CASSFGRTAWGSGGYTF.

The chain uses TRBV19 and TRBJ1-1; D is perhaps TRBD1 (6 bases). Trimming removed 10 bases at V and 1 base at J, with 19 bases between. The V gene's germline CDR1 is LNHDA and CDR2 SQIVND (reference sequence). The CDR3 spans 15 residues. CDR3 protein: CATSREDSPNTEAFF. The CDR3, as DNA: TGTGCCACATCTCGGGAGGACAGTCCGAACACTGAAGCTTTCTTT.

This clone was seen a single time. The chain combines TRBV11-2 with TRBJ2-7; TRBD1 is a possible D gene (6 bases). The CDR3 contains 16 residues. Trimming pared 5 bases from V and 0 bases from J, leaving 17 bases between. CDR1 and CDR2 (germline): SGHAT, FQNNGV. The CDR3 spells CASSPKDRLSSYEQYF. The CDR3 coding sequence is TGTGCCAGCAGCCCCAAAGACAGGTTGAGCTCCTACGAGCAGTACTTC.

The chain combines TRBV5-5 with TRBJ2-1, with D possibly matching TRBD1 (6 bases). CDR1 and CDR2 (germline): SGHKS, YYEKEE (reference sequence). The CDR3 extends over 14 amino acids. Trimming removed 4 bases at V and 1 base at J, with 9 bases between. CDR3 amino acids: CASSVQGSYNEQFF. Here the CDR3 DNA reads TGTGCCAGCAGCGTACAGGGTTCCTACAATGAGCAGTTCTTC. Filled out from reference TRBV5-5 and TRBJ2-1, the complete variable domain reads DAGVTQSPTHLIKTRGQQVTLRCSPISGHKSVSWYQQVLGQGPQFIFQYYEKEERGRGNFPDRFSARQFPNYSSELNVNALLLGDSALYLCASSVQGSYNEQFFGPGTRLTVL.

The V gene is TRBV28, the J gene TRBJ2-5; a possible D gene is TRBD1 (6 bases). Trimming cost V 5 bases and J 1 base, with 11 bases left between them. The CDR3 contains 14 residues. Germline V gene lookup returns CDR1 MDHEN and CDR2 SYDVKM. The CDR3 loop reads CASSPGQIQETQYF. Written as DNA, the CDR3 is TGTGCCAGCAGTCCCGGACAGATCCAAGAGACCCAGTACTTC.

The rearrangement uses TRBV27 and TRBJ2-1, with D tentatively TRBD1 (6 bases). CDR3 length equals 14 residues. Looked up from germline, CDR1 is MNHEY and CDR2 is SMNVEV (reference sequence). V lost 5 bases and J 7 bases, leaving 15 bases between the germline ends. Here the CDR3 DNA reads TGTGCCAGCAGTACTACCAGGACAGAGAATGAGCAGTTCTTC. Protein: CASSTTRTENEQFF.

The rearrangement uses TRBV19 and TRBJ2-1, with 10 bases fitting TRBD2. The V gene's germline CDR1 is LNHDA and CDR2 SQIVND (reference sequence). Trimming cost V 8 bases and J 10 bases; bases outside gene matches: 11. CDR3 length equals 14 residues. The CDR3 DNA reads as TGTGCCAGTTCTAAGCGGGAGGGCCCTCGAGAGCAGTTCTTC. Amino acids: CASSKREGPREQFF. Together with reference TRBV19 and TRBJ2-1, the CDR3 gives the full variable domain: DGGITQSPKYLFRKEGQNVTLSCEQNLNHDAMYWYRQDPGQGLRLIYYSQIVNDFQKGDIAEGYSVSREKKESFPLTVTSAQKNPTAFYLCASSKREGPREQFFGPGTRLTVL.

To note about this clone: Other DNA sequences in this specimen translate into the identical CDR3. The chain's CDR3 is CASRGSYNEQFF. The CDR3 DNA reads TGTGCCAGCAGGGGGTCCTACAATGAGCAGTTCTTC. This chain joins TRBV11-2 and TRBJ2-1, with no clear D. V lost 6 bases and J lost 1, with 4 bases in between. CDR1 and CDR2 (germline): SGHAT, FQNNGV. The CDR3 totals 12 residues.

The chain recombines TRBV5-6 with TRBJ2-7; D tentatively reads TRBD1 or TRBD2 (5 bases each). V lost 4 bases, J lost 3 bases, and 20 bases lay in between. Per germline, CDR1 SGHDT and CDR2 YYEEEE. The CDR3 length is 16 residues. This CDR3 reads CASSLEGTTAVYEQYF. The CDR3 DNA reads as TGTGCCAGCAGCCTAGAAGGGACGACAGCCGTCTACGAGCAGTACTTC.

In its sample, this clone was seen a few times. The rearrangement joins TRBV7-7 to TRBJ2-5; 8 nucleotides agree with TRBD2. The CDR3 sequence is 16 residues long. J was trimmed by 1 base and V by 1 base; bases with no gene match: 5. Germline assignment: CDR1 SSHAT and CDR2 FNYEAQ (reference sequence). CDR3 amino acids: CASSLGTSGIQETQYF. Here the CDR3 DNA reads TGTGCCAGCAGCTTAGGAACTAGCGGAATCCAAGAGACCCAGTACTTC. Together with reference TRBV7-7 and TRBJ2-5, the CDR3 gives the full variable domain: GAGVSQSPRYKVTKRGQDVTLRCDPISSHATLYWYQQALGQGPEFLTYFNYEAQPDKSGLPSDRFSAERPEGSISTLTIQRTEQRDSAMYRCASSLGTSGIQETQYFGPGTRLLVL.

The rearrangement links TRBV6-6 to TRBJ1-2; TRBD1 might be the D (5 bases). The germline V gene encodes CDR1 MNHNY and CDR2 SVGAGI (reference sequence). V shed 2 bases and J shed 10 bases, with 11 bases lying between them. The CDR3 loop spans 12 amino acids. This chain's CDR3 is CASSYRGGDYTF. The CDR3 DNA reads TGTGCCAGCAGTTACAGGGGAGGAGACTACACCTTC.

The CDR3: CASRGPVYEQYF. The CDR3 bases are TGTGCCAGCAGGGGGCCGGTCTACGAGCAGTACTTC. V is TRBV27 and J is TRBJ2-5, with D possibly TRBD1 on 5 matching bases. The assigned J gene may be wrong: the sequence end matches TRBJ2-7 better. The germline V gene has CDR1 MNHEY and CDR2 SMNVEV (reference sequence). The CDR3 is 12 amino acids.

Comments on this clone: An end of the junction differs from the germline gene, which may be a read error. Distinct nucleotide sequences in the sample also encode this CDR3. V gene TRBV6-5 combines with J gene TRBJ1-2; 8 nucleotides line up with TRBD1. The germline V gene has CDR1 MNHEY and CDR2 SVGAGI. The CDR3 totals 14 residues. The chain's CDR3 is CASSYAGTGYGYTF. Here the CDR3 DNA reads TGTGCCAGCAGTTACGCAGGGACAGGCTATGGCTACACCTTT.

About this clone itself: The same CDR3 is also encoded by other DNA sequences in this sample. V gene TRBV19 combines with J gene TRBJ2-7, with a possible D match to TRBD1 (5 bases). Trimming removed 6 bases from V and 2 bases from J, with 11 bases in between. Germline loops: CDR1 LNHDA, CDR2 SQIVND (reference sequence). The CDR3 contains 13 residues. This chain's CDR3 is CASSLTGTYEQYF. CDR3 nucleotide sequence: TGTGCCAGTAGCCTTACAGGAACCTACGAGCAGTACTTC.

This chain connects TRBV2 to TRBJ2-1; D gene ambiguous. The CDR3 has 17 residues. From germline, CDR1 is SNHLY and CDR2 FYNNEI. Between the trimmed V and J ends, which lost 2 bases and 0 bases, there was a span of 14 bases. CDR3 sequence reads: CASSESSLSNSYNEQFF. The CDR3 region has the DNA TGTGCCAGCAGTGAATCCTCGTTGTCTAACTCCTACAATGAGCAGTTCTTC.

In the case of this clone: Other DNA sequences in this sample translate to the same CDR3. The CDR3 bases are TGTGCCAGCAGCCCCCCTAGCGGGGGATCCTACGAGCAGTACTTC. Protein sequence: CASSPPSGGSYEQYF. The genes are TRBV13 and TRBJ2-7; 10 bases match TRBD2. The V gene's germline CDR1 is PRHDT and CDR2 FYEKMQ (reference sequence). The V and J ends lost 5 bases and 1 base, in that order; junction bases with no gene match: 5. The CDR3 consists of 15 residues.

This chain uses TRBV2 with TRBJ2-7; unclear D gene. V was trimmed by 8 bases and J by 5 bases, leaving 16 bases between them. CDR1 is SNHLY, CDR2 FYNNEI, per germline. This CDR3 has 13 residues. CDR3 sequence reads: CASLMGLRDEQYF. The CDR3 region has the DNA TGTGCCAGCCTAATGGGCCTTAGGGACGAGCAGTACTTC.